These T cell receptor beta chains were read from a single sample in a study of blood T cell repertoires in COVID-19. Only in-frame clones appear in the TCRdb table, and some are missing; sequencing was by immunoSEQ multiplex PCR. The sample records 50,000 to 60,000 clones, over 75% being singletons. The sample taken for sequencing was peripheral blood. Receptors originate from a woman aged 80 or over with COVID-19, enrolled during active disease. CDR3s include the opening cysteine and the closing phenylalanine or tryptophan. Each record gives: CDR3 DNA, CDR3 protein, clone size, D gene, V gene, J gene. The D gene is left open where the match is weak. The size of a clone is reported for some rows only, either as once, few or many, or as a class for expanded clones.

TGTGCCAGCTCAGAAGTCACAGGGGGCGAGGGGACTGAAGCTTTCTTT	CASSEVTGGEGTEAFF	-	TRBD1	TRBV18	TRBJ1-1
TGTGCCAGTAGTATAGTTGGGACTAGCGACGAGCAGTACTTC	CASSIVGTSDEQYF	-	TRBD2	TRBV19	TRBJ2-7
TGTGCCAGCAGCTACGGCGGGCGGTACAATGAGCAGTTCTTC	CASSYGGRYNEQFF	-	-	TRBV11-3	TRBJ2-1
TGTGCCAGCAGCCGACAGGGCGAGCAGTACTTC	CASSRQGEQYF	-	TRBD1	TRBV7-9	TRBJ2-7
TGTGCCAGCAGCCCCGATGGGTGGGACAGGACGACAGATACGCAGTATTTT	CASSPDGWDRTTDTQYF	once	TRBD1	TRBV7-9	TRBJ2-3
TGCGCCAGCTCCGAGCGGGGGGTGAAACCAGGGCGCTGGGCCTACGAGCAGTACTTC	CASSERGVKPGRWAYEQYF	-	TRBD2	TRBV5-1	TRBJ2-7
TGTGCCAGCAGCTTGGGCCCCTATTTTCCGGGTAACTATGGCTACACCTTC	CASSLGPYFPGNYGYTF	-	-	TRBV5-6	TRBJ1-2
TGTGCCAGTAGTATAGGTCTAGATTCCGATGAGCAGTTCTTC	CASSIGLDSDEQFF	-	-	TRBV19	TRBJ2-1
TGTGCCACCAGTGCGAGCGGGGTCGTTGAGCAGTTCTTC	CATSASGVVEQFF	-	TRBD2	TRBV24-1	TRBJ2-1
TGTGCCAGCGGGAGCGGGAGTGTGACAGATACGCAGTATTTT	CASGSGSVTDTQYF	-	TRBD2	TRBV7-3	TRBJ2-3
TGTGCCAGTATTAGGGGCTACAGGGGCAATCAGCCCCAGCATTTT	CASIRGYRGNQPQHF	-	-	TRBV28	TRBJ1-5
TGTGCCAGCAGCCCGGGGACTAGCGGGAGCATGAAGGACCAGTACTTC	CASSPGTSGSMKDQYF	-	TRBD2	TRBV5-4	TRBJ2-5
TGTGCCAGCAGCTTAACACCCCCGACAGGGACCACCGGGGAGCTGTTTTTT	CASSLTPPTGTTGELFF	few	TRBD1	TRBV7-3	TRBJ2-2
TGTGCCACCCAGGATCAAAGGGGGACCTCCTACGAGCAGTACTTC	CATQDQRGTSYEQYF	-	-	TRBV19	TRBJ2-7
TGTGCCAGCAGCTCTAAAACAGGAGCTAACTATGGCTACACCTTC	CASSSKTGANYGYTF	-	-	TRBV5-6	TRBJ1-2
TGTGCCAGCAGCTCTGCAGGGGCCCCTTCGCATGGCTACACCTTC	CASSSAGAPSHGYTF	-	-	TRBV7-9	TRBJ1-2
TGTGCCAGCTCAACTAGCGGGAGGACCGAGATGGAGACCCAGTACTTC	CASSTSGRTEMETQYF	once	TRBD2	TRBV3-1/TRBV3-2	TRBJ2-5
TGTGCCAGCAGCCTCCTGGGGGGGACCTCCTACGAGCAGTACTTC	CASSLLGGTSYEQYF	once	TRBD2	TRBV7-2	TRBJ2-7
TGTGCCAGCTCACCTGGACAGGGAAACACAGATACGCAGTATTTT	CASSPGQGNTDTQYF	few	TRBD1	TRBV18	TRBJ2-3
TGTGCCAGCAGGGACAACCAAGAGCAAGAGACCCAGTACTTC	CASRDNQEQETQYF	-	-	TRBV25-1	TRBJ2-5
TGTGCCAGCAGTACTCAGGGTAGCTATGGCTACACCTTC	CASSTQGSYGYTF	-	-	TRBV25-1	TRBJ1-2
TGTGCCAGCAGCCGACGGGACAGGGTACCCTACGAGCAGTACTTC	CASSRRDRVPYEQYF	-	TRBD1	TRBV13	TRBJ2-7
TGTGCCAGCAGCCCTGCAGGGGGCCGGTTTGGCACTGAAGCTTTCTTT	CASSPAGGRFGTEAFF	-	TRBD1	TRBV3-1/TRBV3-2	TRBJ1-1
TGCGCCAGCAGTGGGACTAGCGGGAGTGACTTTGGGGATGAGCAGTTCTTC	CASSGTSGSDFGDEQFF	-	TRBD2	TRBV10-1	TRBJ2-1
TGTGCCAGCACTCTCGGAGGGAGGACTGAAGCTTTCTTT	CASTLGGRTEAFF	-	-	TRBV12-3/TRBV12-4	TRBJ1-1
TGTGCCAGCAGACGACTACAGGGTTCTGGTGAAGCTTTCTTT	CASRRLQGSGEAFF	few	-	TRBV27	TRBJ1-1
TGTGCCAGCAGCTTGGGGACTAGCGGAAACATTCAGTACTTC	CASSLGTSGNIQYF	-	TRBD2	TRBV5-6	TRBJ2-4
TGTGCCAGTAGCCGGGTAAGGAAGGACTACGAGCAGTACTTC	CASSRVRKDYEQYF	once	-	TRBV19	TRBJ2-7
TGTGCCAGTAGTAGACGGGACTCTTCGGGCGAGCAGTACTTC	CASSRRDSSGEQYF	-	-	TRBV19	TRBJ2-7
TGTGCCACCAGTGAGGACGCGGGAGAGCTGTTTTTT	CATSEDAGELFF	-	-	TRBV24-1	TRBJ2-2
TGTGCCAGCTCACCACCGATAGGCATAGGGGACAGGGAGGATCAGCCCCAGCATTTT	CASSPPIGIGDREDQPQHF	-	TRBD1	TRBV18	TRBJ1-5
TGCGCCAGCAGCTTCGAGGGACAGTTTCCCTATGGCTACACCTTC	CASSFEGQFPYGYTF	-	TRBD1	TRBV5-1	TRBJ1-2
TGCGCCAGCAGCCCACATATTCCCGGGGAGCTGTTTTTT	CASSPHIPGELFF	-	-	TRBV4-1	TRBJ2-2
TGCGCCAGCAGCCAGGTCGTGGCAGTAAATGAAAAACTGTTTTTT	CASSQVVAVNEKLFF	few	-	TRBV4-1	TRBJ1-4
TGTGCCAGCAGCCCGACTAGCGGGAGGGGGGTGACCCAGTACTTC	CASSPTSGRGVTQYF	-	TRBD2	TRBV7-3	TRBJ2-5
TGTGCCACCAGCGGAATACAAATCCGGGACAGGAACACCGGGGAGCTGTTTTTT	CATSGIQIRDRNTGELFF	-	TRBD1	TRBV15	TRBJ2-2
TGCGCCAGCAGGACTAGCGGGATATGGGAGACCCAGTACTTC	CASRTSGIWETQYF	-	TRBD2	TRBV5-1	TRBJ2-5
TGTGCCACCAGTGACCACAGAGCTAGCGGGAGTGGGAATGAGCAGTTCTTC	CATSDHRASGSGNEQFF	-	TRBD2	TRBV24-1	TRBJ2-1
TGTGCCAGCAGTTACCCAAAAGCTAGCTCCTACGAGCAGTACTTC	CASSYPKASSYEQYF	few	-	TRBV6-5	TRBJ2-7